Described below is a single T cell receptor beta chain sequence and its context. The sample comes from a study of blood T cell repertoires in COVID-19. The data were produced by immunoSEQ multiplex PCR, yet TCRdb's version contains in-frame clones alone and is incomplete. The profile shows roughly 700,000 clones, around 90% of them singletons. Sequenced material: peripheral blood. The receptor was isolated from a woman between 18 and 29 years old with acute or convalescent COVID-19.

Here the CDR3 DNA reads TGTGCCACCTCCCCAGGGCAGCATAATTCACCCCTCCACTTT. This gives the protein CATSPGQHNSPLHF. J is TRBJ1-6 and V is TRBV7-9; maybe TRBD1 (5 bases). V lost 10 bases and J 5 bases, leaving 15 bases between the germline ends. Germline lookup yields CDR1 SEHNR and CDR2 FQNEAQ (reference sequence). The CDR3 is made up of 14 amino acids.